A single sample is the source of the 27 T cell receptor beta chains below, sequenced in a study of cytomegalovirus exposure and HLA in healthy donors. The PCR made use of 60 Vbeta and 13 Jbeta primers. TCRdb's table, derived via immunoSEQ multiplex PCR, lists solely in-frame clones and lacks some. The sample has over 75,000 clones, 64% seen once; the top ten hold approximately 2.2%. The specimen sequenced was PBMCs. These receptors all stem from a human donor in good health.

Only a few counts were recorded for this clone. This rearrangement joins TRBV7-3 to TRBJ2-5; 8 bases align to TRBD2. CDR1 and CDR2 from the germline V gene are SGHTA and FQGTGA. The CDR3 runs to 16 residues. J gave up 4 bases and V 5 bases, and 12 bases lay outside the gene matches. The CDR3 DNA follows: TGTGCCAGCAGCCGCACAAATAACGGGGGGGCAGAGACCCAGTACTTC. Protein product: CASSRTNNGGAETQYF.

Only a few counts were recorded for this clone. This chain connects TRBV7-2 to TRBJ1-2, with unresolved D. CDR1 SGHTA and CDR2 FQGNSA come from the germline V gene. Trimming took off 1 base at V and 3 bases at J, with 9 bases between the two ends. CDR3 size: 14 residues. CDR3 amino acids: CASSLGPGDYGYTF. In DNA, the CDR3 is TGTGCCAGCAGCTTAGGCCCAGGCGACTATGGCTACACCTTC.

The CDR3 is CASNVWASGGAWFF. The CDR3 region has the DNA TGTGCCAGCAACGTCTGGGCTAGCGGGGGGGCATGGTTCTTC. The chain recombines TRBV5-6 with TRBJ2-1, with 12 bases lining up with TRBD2. This CDR3 comprises 14 residues. Germline loops: CDR1 SGHDT, CDR2 YYEEEE. The trim removed 6 bases at V and 15 bases at J, leaving 13 bases unmatched.

The J gene is TRBJ1-2, the V gene TRBV18; 11 bases line up with TRBD1. The V segment lost 4 bases and the J segment 5 bases; nucleotides outside the gene matches: 6. The germline gives CDR1 KGHSH, CDR2 LQKENI. The CDR3 runs 15 residues. The CDR3: CASSQGQGVVYGYTF. CDR3 bases: TGTGCCAGCTCACAGGGACAGGGGGTTGTTTATGGCTACACCTTC.

V is TRBV11-2 and J is TRBJ2-1, with 8 positions matching TRBD2. This CDR3 has 16 amino acids. J gave up 3 bases and V 4 bases, and 8 bases lay outside the gene matches. Germline V gene sequence: CDR1 SGHAT, CDR2 FQNNGV. CDR3 coding DNA: TGTGCCAGCAGCTCCAGGACGGGGGGGCACTACAATGAGCAGTTCTTC. Amino acids: CASSSRTGGHYNEQFF.

This clone was found a few times. The chain combines TRBV6-5 with TRBJ2-7; 11 bases match TRBD1. Looked up from germline, CDR1 is MNHEY and CDR2 is SVGAGI. The CDR3 length is 15 residues. V shed 5 bases and J 0 bases; nucleotides not matched to a gene: 3. The CDR3 bases are TGTGCCAGCAGTCGTGGACAGGGGGCCTCCTACGAGCAGTACTTC. It specifies CASSRGQGASYEQYF.

The chain couples TRBV5-1 to TRBJ2-1, with 8 nucleotides matching TRBD2. The ends lost 1 base at V and 5 bases at J; junction bases unmatched: 5. Germline V gene sequence: CDR1 SGHRS, CDR2 YFSETQ. CDR3 size: 15 residues. CDR3 coding DNA: TGCGCCAGCAGCTTGCTCGCGGGGGGTGACAATGAGCAGTTCTTC. It yields the protein CASSLLAGGDNEQFF.

The chain joins TRBV25-1 to TRBJ1-2, with unresolved D. The germline V gene encodes CDR1 MGHDK and CDR2 SYGVNS. V lost 1 base to trimming and J lost 0 bases, with 3 bases between them. CDR3 size: 13 residues. The CDR3 bases are TGTGCCAGCAGTGAATCAACTAACTATGGCTACACCTTC. Residues: CASSESTNYGYTF.

This chain uses TRBV7-2 with TRBJ1-5; TRBD1 aligns across 8 bases. The CDR3 consists of 14 residues. With 3 bases clipped from V and 5 bases from J, the junction kept 3 bases outside the gene matches. CDR1 SGHTA and CDR2 FQGNSA come from the germline V gene. The chain's CDR3 is CASSFSGGDQPQHF. As DNA, the CDR3 is TGTGCCAGCAGCTTTTCAGGGGGCGATCAGCCCCAGCATTTT.

Only a few counts were recorded for this clone. The chain employs TRBV10-3 and TRBJ2-5, with 7 bases that match TRBD1. TRBJ2-7 matches the DNA end more closely, so the J call is doubtful. Per germline, CDR1 ENHRY and CDR2 SYGVKD. There are 16 residues in the CDR3. Here the CDR3 DNA reads TGTGCCATCAGTGAGTCTTGGTCAGGGGGACCCTACGAGCAGTACTTC. This codes for CAISESWSGGPYEQYF.

DNA of the CDR3: TGTGCTAGTGGTTTGACAGGGAATCAGCCCCAGCATTTT. Protein product: CASGLTGNQPQHF. The J gene is TRBJ1-5, the V gene TRBV12-5; tentatively, D is TRBD1 (6 bases). The germline V and J ends were trimmed by 2 bases and 4 bases, with 6 bases remaining between them. Germline CDR1 and CDR2: LGHNT and FRNRAP. The length of the CDR3 is 13 residues.

This clone was seen a single time. The chain couples TRBV18 to TRBJ2-7, with D perhaps TRBD1 (5 bases). The CDR3 has 14 residues. Trimming removed 3 bases from V and 1 base from J, with 10 bases in between. The germline V gene has CDR1 KGHSH and CDR2 LQKENI. CDR3 sequence reads: CASSPQGMSYEQYF. The CDR3 DNA is TGTGCCAGCTCACCGCAGGGAATGTCCTACGAGCAGTACTTC.

V and J are TRBV2 and TRBJ2-1; 10 nucleotides line up with TRBD1. The CDR3 extends over 15 amino acids. V trimming: 8 bases; J trimming: 3 bases; junction bases outside the gene matches: 7. CDR1 SNHLY and CDR2 FYNNEI come from the germline V gene. The CDR3 region is CASERTGGIYNEQFF. The CDR3 region has the DNA TGTGCCAGCGAGAGGACAGGGGGGATCTACAATGAGCAGTTCTTC. The full variable domain, its missing parts supplied by reference TRBV2 and TRBJ2-1, is EPEVTQTPSHQVTQMGQEVILRCVPISNHLYFYWYRQILGQKVEFLVSFYNNEISEKSEIFDDQFSVERPDGSNFTLKIRSTKLEDSAMYFCASERTGGIYNEQFFGPGTRLTVL.

This chain joins TRBV30 and TRBJ1-2; 10 bases map to TRBD1. Germline loops: CDR1 GTSNPN, CDR2 SVGIG (reference sequence). V was pared by 0 bases and J by 7 bases, with 2 bases of the junction left unmatched. This CDR3 has 13 amino acids. The CDR3 spells CAWSVRTGGGYTF. CDR3 in DNA: TGTGCCTGGAGTGTAAGGACAGGGGGTGGCTACACCTTC.

This clone has only one observation. This chain uses TRBV7-2 with TRBJ1-2; 7 nucleotides agree with TRBD1. V shed 7 bases and J 6 bases; nucleotides not matched to a gene: 11. The CDR3 is 14 residues long. Germline loops: CDR1 SGHTA, CDR2 FQGNSA. The DNA of the CDR3 is TGTGCCAGCACCCAGAGTCCCAGGGGGAATGGCTACACCTTC. Protein sequence: CASTQSPRGNGYTF.

V gene TRBV19 combines with J gene TRBJ2-3, with 11 nucleotides matching TRBD2. The V gene's germline CDR1 is LNHDA and CDR2 SQIVND (reference sequence). V trimming: 6 bases; J trimming: 6 bases; junction bases outside the gene matches: 5. The CDR3 has 14 amino acids. The CDR3, as DNA: TGTGCCAGTAGGGCCGGGACTAGCGGCGATACGCAGTATTTT. Translating gives CASRAGTSGDTQYF.

The rearrangement uses TRBV27 and TRBJ2-3; TRBD1 agrees at 7 bases. CDR1 MNHEY and CDR2 SMNVEV come from the germline V gene (reference sequence). There are 15 residues in the CDR3. The ends lost 10 bases at V and 2 bases at J; junction bases unmatched: 12. In DNA, the CDR3 is TGTGCCACCACTGGTAAACAGGGGTACACAGATACGCAGTATTTT. It is translated as CATTGKQGYTDTQYF.

The CDR3 protein is CASSRSSGVLSYEQYF. The CDR3 DNA is TGTGCCAGCAGTCGTTCCTCGGGGGTCCTCTCCTACGAGCAGTACTTC. This chain joins TRBV5-5 and TRBJ2-7; D possibly corresponds to TRBD2 (6 bases). V lost 5 bases and J 0 bases, leaving 18 bases between the germline ends. Germline CDR1 SGHKS, CDR2 YYEKEE (reference sequence). CDR3 size: 16 residues.

This clone was seen only once. The rearrangement links TRBV11-2 to TRBJ2-5; D not resolved. This CDR3 region has 16 residues. The germline V and J ends were trimmed by 0 bases and 0 bases, with 11 bases remaining between them. Germline values: CDR1 SGHAT, CDR2 FQNNGV. The CDR3 spells CASSLDLLGDQETQYF. CDR3 sequence (DNA): TGTGCCAGCAGCTTAGATCTACTGGGCGACCAAGAGACCCAGTACTTC.

The chain links TRBV10-3 to TRBJ1-4; D remains unclear. Per germline, CDR1 ENHRY and CDR2 SYGVKD. V was pared by 2 bases and J by 4 bases, with 8 bases between. The length of the CDR3 is 14 residues. The CDR3 is CAISEGGVNEKLFF. As DNA, the CDR3 is TGTGCCATCAGTGAGGGCGGGGTTAATGAAAAACTGTTTTTT.

This clone is a singleton in its sample. The V gene is TRBV27, the J gene TRBJ1-2, with 8 bases aligning to TRBD1. J gave up 4 bases and V 6 bases, and 10 bases lay outside the gene matches. The length of the CDR3 is 15 residues. Germline V gene lookup returns CDR1 MNHEY and CDR2 SMNVEV (reference sequence). The DNA for the CDR3 is TGTGCCAGCAGACCAGGACAGGGTAAGGGCTATGGCTACACCTTC. Its protein is CASRPGQGKGYGYTF.

This clone was observed a handful of times. The chain employs TRBV7-3 and TRBJ1-1; D is possibly TRBD1 (6 bases). The V end was cut by 5 bases, the J end by 4 bases, with 11 bases between. In germline, CDR1 is SGHTA, CDR2 FQGTGA. CDR3 size: 13 residues. In nucleotides, the CDR3 is TGTGCCAGCAGCCTAGAACAGGGCACTGAAGCTTTCTTT. Protein product: CASSLEQGTEAFF. The variable domain in full, with the rest retrieved from reference TRBV7-3 and TRBJ1-1, is GAGVSQTPSNKVTEKGKYVELRCDPISGHTALYWYRQSLGQGPEFLIYFQGTGAADDSGLPNDRFFAVRPEGSVSTLKIQRTERGDSAVYLCASSLEQGTEAFFGQGTRLTVV.

V and J are TRBV7-6 and TRBJ2-3; possibly TRBD1 for D (5 bases). In germline, CDR1 is SGHVS, CDR2 FNYEAQ. The CDR3 has 14 amino acids. V lost 2 bases to trimming and J lost 6 bases, with 12 bases between them. CDR3 coding DNA: TGTGCCAGCAGCTTAATAGGGGAAGGGGATACGCAGTATTTT. This gives the protein CASSLIGEGDTQYF.

The J gene is TRBJ2-7, the V gene TRBV6-1, with 8 bases lining up with TRBD2. The CDR3 consists of 14 residues. The V segment lost 5 bases and the J segment 3 bases; nucleotides outside the gene matches: 6. Germline V gives CDR1 MNHNS, CDR2 SASEGT. This CDR3 reads CASSILGLDYEQYF. The CDR3 DNA follows: TGTGCCAGCAGTATCTTGGGACTAGACTACGAGCAGTACTTC.

This CDR3 is CASSPQWTGESPLHF. As DNA, the CDR3 is TGTGCCAGCAGCCCCCAGTGGACAGGGGAGTCACCCCTCCACTTT. V is TRBV11-2 and J is TRBJ1-6; 9 bases line up with TRBD1. Unmatched junction bases numbered 9, after V lost 5 bases and J lost 10 bases. This CDR3 region has 15 residues. The germline CDR1 and CDR2 sequences are SGHAT and FQNNGV. The entire variable domain, with the rest obtained from reference TRBV11-2 and TRBJ1-6, is as follows: EAGVAQSPRYKIIEKRQSVAFWCNPISGHATLYWYQQILGQGPKLLIQFQNNGVVDDSQLPKDRFSAERLKGVDSTLKIQPAKLEDSAVYLCASSPQWTGESPLHFGNGTRLTVT.

The chain recombines TRBV7-9 with TRBJ1-6; D not certain. V lost 2 bases, J lost 11 bases, and 10 bases lay in between. The germline V gene has CDR1 SEHNR and CDR2 FQNEAQ (reference sequence). This CDR3 contains 13 residues. CDR3 bases: TGTGCCAGCAGCTTACTCGGGTTAGCACCCCTCCACTTT. It encodes CASSLLGLAPLHF.

The V and J genes are TRBV5-6 and TRBJ1-1; no clear D. Germline CDR1 and CDR2: SGHDT and YYEEEE. Trimming stripped 3 bases from V and 1 base from J, with 4 bases between. The length of the CDR3 is 12 residues. The CDR3 is CASSYRNTEAFF. DNA for the CDR3: TGTGCCAGCAGCTACAGGAACACTGAAGCTTTCTTT. The full variable domain, completed using reference TRBV5-6 and TRBJ1-1, is DAGVTQSPTHLIKTRGQQVTLRCSPKSGHDTVSWYQQALGQGPQFIFQYYEEEERQRGNFPDRFSGHQFPNYSSELNVNALLLGDSALYLCASSYRNTEAFFGQGTRLTVV.